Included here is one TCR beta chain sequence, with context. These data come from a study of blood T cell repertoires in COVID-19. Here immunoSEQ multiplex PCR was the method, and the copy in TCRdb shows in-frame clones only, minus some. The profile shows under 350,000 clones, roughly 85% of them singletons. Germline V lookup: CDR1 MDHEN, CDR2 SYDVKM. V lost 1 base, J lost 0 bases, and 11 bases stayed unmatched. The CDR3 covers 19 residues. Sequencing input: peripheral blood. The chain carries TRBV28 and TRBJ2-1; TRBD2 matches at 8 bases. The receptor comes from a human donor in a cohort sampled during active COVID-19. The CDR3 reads CASSLYGGVAPSSYNEQFF. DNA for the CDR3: TGTGCCAGCAGTTTATACGGGGGGGTCGCACCGAGCTCCTACAATGAGCAGTTCTTC. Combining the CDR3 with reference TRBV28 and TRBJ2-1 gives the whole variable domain DVKVTQSSRYLVKRTGEKVFLECVQDMDHENMFWYRQDPGLGLRLIYFSYDVKMKEKGDIPEGYSVSREKKERFSLILESASTNQTSMYLCASSLYGGVAPSSYNEQFFGPGTRLTVL.